The rows below give T cell receptor beta chains drawn from one sample of a study of blood T cell repertoires in COVID-19. Clones were read by immunoSEQ multiplex PCR, and TCRdb kept only the in-frame ones, dropping some. The data hold 85,000 to 130,000 clones, with 87% observed a single time. Sequenced material: peripheral blood. The receptor source for this set is a middle-aged man with acute or convalescent COVID-19. The CDR3 runs from the conserved cysteine through the conserved F or W. The D gene is left open where the match is weak. The size entry is marked missing in some rows and otherwise reads once, few, many or a size class.

v_call,j_call,clone_size,d_call,cdr3_nt,cdr3_aa
TRBV7-2,TRBJ2-1,-,TRBD2,TGTGCCAGCAGCTTTTCTAGCGGGAGGGCGGTGACTGAGCAGTTCTTC,CASSFSSGRAVTEQFF
TRBV28,TRBJ2-2,-,TRBD2,TGTGCCAGCAGTTTTGCCCGTTTGACTAGCGCTATACGGAACACCGGGGAGCTGTTTTTT,CASSFARLTSAIRNTGELFF
TRBV4-2,TRBJ2-7,-,-,TGTGCCAGCAGCCAAGAAAGGTTAGGTGGCGGGGTGAGCTCCTACGAGCAGTACTTC,CASSQERLGGGVSSYEQYF
TRBV25-1,TRBJ2-3,-,-,TGTGCCAGCAGTGTCTGGGGCCCACGATGGTGTACAGATACGCAGTATTTT,CASSVWGPRWCTDTQYF
TRBV20-1,TRBJ1-2,-,TRBD1,TGCAGTGCTAGTAGGCAGGGGGCACGGGGCTACACCTTC,CSASRQGARGYTF
TRBV12-3/TRBV12-4,TRBJ1-2,few,-,TGTGCCAGCAGTTTAAAGGGGGATGGCTACACCTTC,CASSLKGDGYTF
TRBV7-9,TRBJ2-5,-,TRBD1,TGTGCCAGCAGCGCCCGGGACAGGGTCGGAGAGACCCAGTACTTC,CASSARDRVGETQYF
TRBV6-5,TRBJ2-6,-,-,TGTGCCAGCAGTCAGGGGTACGGGGCCAACGTCCTGACTTTC,CASSQGYGANVLTF
TRBV29-1,TRBJ2-1,-,TRBD2,TGCAGCGTTGAGAGTAGCGGGGCTCTCGATGAGCAGTTCTTC,CSVESSGALDEQFF
TRBV6-6,TRBJ2-1,-,TRBD2,TGTGCCAGCAGTTACTCTAGCGGGAGTTCCTACAATGAGCAGTTCTTC,CASSYSSGSSYNEQFF
TRBV12-5,TRBJ1-3,-,-,TGTGCTAGTGGTTTAGGGCAGGGGACTGGAAACACCATATATTTT,CASGLGQGTGNTIYF
TRBV27,TRBJ1-2,once,TRBD1,TGTGCCAGCAGAGCCCTCCAGGGGGCTGCTCGGGGCTACACCTTC,CASRALQGAARGYTF
TRBV12-3/TRBV12-4,TRBJ2-5,-,-,TGTGCCAGCAGTTTTACGACAGGGACCCAGTACTTC,CASSFTTGTQYF
TRBV4-1,TRBJ2-7,-,-,TGCGCCAGCAGCCAAGATGCGGGGGAGCAGTACTTC,CASSQDAGEQYF
TRBV28,TRBJ1-4,-,-,TGTGCCAGCAGCACCCCGGCTGGGGGGAAAGAAAAACTGTTTTTT,CASSTPAGGKEKLFF
TRBV4-1,TRBJ2-4,-,-,TGCGCCAGCAGCCTTTACAACAGGGAGACCAAAAACATTCAGTACTTC,CASSLYNRETKNIQYF
TRBV29-1,TRBJ1-5,-,-,TGCAGCGTTGAAGGCGGGACCGGGCAGCCCCAGCATTTT,CSVEGGTGQPQHF
TRBV5-4,TRBJ2-2,-,-,TGTGCCAGCAGCTCCCCGGTCTCAAACACCGGGGAGCTGTTTTTT,CASSSPVSNTGELFF